Listed below are T cell receptor beta chains from one sample, sequenced in a study of blood T cell repertoires in COVID-19. Assay used: immunoSEQ multiplex PCR; TCRdb lists only in-frame clones, some missing. The sample has 250,000 to 300,000 clones; roughly 85% are singletons. Sequenced input: peripheral blood. The receptors originated from a man aged 45-65 years with active or convalescent COVID-19. Both conserved end residues are part of each CDR3. A D gene is named only where the DNA matches it firmly. Clone sizes are given selectively: once, few, many, or a class where the clone is expanded.

TRBD1	-	TRBV28	TRBJ1-2	CASSLPDREDGYTF	TGTGCCAGCAGTTTACCCGACAGGGAGGATGGCTACACCTTC
-	-	TRBV5-5	TRBJ2-3	CASSPSERRTDTQYF	TGTGCCAGCAGCCCTTCAGAGCGGCGCACAGATACGCAGTATTTT
-	-	TRBV19	TRBJ1-1	CASSILRTAKNTEAFF	TGTGCCAGTAGTATCCTTAGGACAGCAAAGAACACTGAAGCTTTCTTT
-	-	TRBV5-5	TRBJ1-5	CASSLRAGQPQHF	TGTGCCAGCAGCTTGAGGGCGGGACAGCCCCAGCATTTT
TRBD1	-	TRBV25-1	TRBJ1-3	CASSDPGTGRGNTIYF	TGTGCCAGCAGTGATCCCGGGACAGGGCGTGGAAACACCATATATTTT
-	few	TRBV7-9	TRBJ2-2	CASSLRDTLGTGELFF	TGTGCCAGCAGCTTGAGGGACACTCTTGGCACCGGGGAGCTGTTTTTT
-	-	TRBV19	TRBJ1-1	CASKAGGYTEAFF	TGTGCCAGTAAAGCCGGCGGCTACACTGAAGCTTTCTTT
-	once	TRBV5-1	TRBJ2-7	CASSLEGAREQYF	TGCGCCAGCAGCTTGGAAGGGGCTAGGGAGCAGTACTTC
TRBD1	-	TRBV5-6	TRBJ2-7	CASSLVTGTGDGEQYF	TGTGCCAGCAGCTTGGTAACCGGGACAGGGGACGGCGAGCAGTACTTC
-	-	TRBV13	TRBJ2-1	CASSLGGVNGYNEQFF	TGTGCCAGCAGTTTAGGGGGAGTCAACGGGTACAATGAGCAGTTCTTC
-	once	TRBV18	TRBJ1-4	CASSRLGGGEANEKLFF	TGTGCCAGCTCACGGCTTGGGGGAGGAGAAGCTAATGAAAAACTGTTTTTT
TRBD1	once	TRBV19	TRBJ1-5	CATGTGGGGNQPQHF	TGTGCCACTGGAACAGGGGGAGGTGGCAATCAGCCCCAGCATTTT
TRBD2	many	TRBV2	TRBJ2-1	CASLAGVHNEQFF	TGTGCCAGCCTAGCGGGAGTGCACAATGAGCAGTTCTTC
-	-	TRBV5-1	TRBJ2-1	CASSLAFTRERGIGQFF	TGCGCCAGCAGCTTGGCCTTTACGAGGGAACGGGGTATTGGGCAGTTCTTC
-	-	TRBV13	TRBJ2-1	CASSPSRGDQGYNEQFF	TGTGCCAGCAGCCCGAGCCGGGGGGATCAGGGGTACAATGAGCAGTTCTTC
-	-	TRBV27	TRBJ1-1	CASTLGENTEAFF	TGTGCCAGCACCCTCGGTGAGAACACTGAAGCTTTCTTT
-	-	TRBV5-1	TRBJ1-5	CASSGDPGDQPQHF	TGCGCCAGCAGCGGGGACCCAGGGGATCAGCCCCAGCATTTT
-	few	TRBV1	TRBJ1-6	CTSSQVSSKGKSSPLHF	TGCACCAGCAGCCAAGTTTCTTCGAAGGGGAAGAGTTCACCCCTCCACTTT
-	-	TRBV19	TRBJ2-1	CASSMKHPDNEQFF	TGTGCCAGTAGTATGAAACACCCCGACAATGAGCAGTTCTTC
TRBD2	-	TRBV19	TRBJ2-1	CASRILTSANNEQFF	TGTGCCAGTAGGATCTTGACTAGCGCAAACAATGAGCAGTTCTTC
-	-	TRBV7-9	TRBJ1-1	CASSPGLAEAFF	TGTGCCAGCAGCCCAGGGTTAGCTGAAGCTTTCTTT
-	few	TRBV6-6	TRBJ1-5	CASSYAEGGQPQHF	TGTGCCAGCAGTTACGCCGAAGGCGGTCAGCCCCAGCATTTT
TRBD1	-	TRBV7-8	TRBJ1-5	CASSLTGGGNQPQHF	TGTGCCAGCAGCCTAACAGGGGGCGGGAATCAGCCCCAGCATTTT
TRBD2	-	TRBV7-6	TRBJ2-2	CASSLALPGLAGEDGELFF	TGTGCCAGCAGCTTAGCTCTTCCCGGACTAGCGGGAGAGGACGGGGAGCTGTTTTTT
-	-	TRBV4-2	TRBJ1-2	CASSQDQSNYGYTF	TGTGCCAGCAGCCAAGATCAGTCTAACTATGGCTACACCTTC
TRBD2	-	TRBV20-1	TRBJ2-1	CSARASGEQFF	TGCAGTGCTAGAGCTAGCGGTGAGCAGTTCTTC
-	-	TRBV4-3	TRBJ1-5	CASSQVALRGNQPQHF	TGCGCCAGCAGCCAAGTGGCTTTGAGGGGCAATCAGCCCCAGCATTTT
TRBD2	-	TRBV7-2	TRBJ2-1	CASSKDIMGGRGEQFF	TGTGCCAGCAGCAAAGACATTATGGGCGGGAGAGGTGAGCAGTTCTTC
TRBD2	-	TRBV6-5	TRBJ2-1	CASSARGLANNEQFF	TGTGCCAGCAGCGCCCGGGGACTAGCAAACAATGAGCAGTTCTTC
-	-	TRBV2	TRBJ1-2	CASMGEGYGYTF	TGTGCCAGCATGGGGGAGGGCTATGGCTACACCTTC
-	-	TRBV6-5	TRBJ2-5	CASSPAFSPTGTQYF	TGTGCCAGCAGTCCCGCATTTTCCCCCACAGGGACCCAGTACTTC
-	-	TRBV21-1	TRBJ1-1	CASSPKWCTGLENTEAFF	TGTGCCAGCAGCCCTAAGTGGTGCACAGGGCTGGAGAACACTGAAGCTTTCTTT
TRBD2	-	TRBV4-2	TRBJ2-5	CASSRRLALGSQETQYF	TGTGCCAGCAGCCGCCGACTAGCGTTAGGAAGCCAAGAGACCCAGTACTTC
-	-	TRBV18	TRBJ2-2	CASRRSTGELFF	TGTGCCAGCCGGAGATCGACCGGGGAGCTGTTTTTT
-	-	TRBV27	TRBJ1-3	CASSLNPTVSGNTIYF	TGTGCCAGCAGTCTTAACCCCACCGTCTCGGGGAACACCATATATTTT
-	-	TRBV5-4	TRBJ1-5	CASSLAGEWNQPQHF	TGTGCCAGCAGCTTGGCGGGGGAGTGGAATCAGCCCCAGCATTTT
TRBD2	-	TRBV27	TRBJ2-7	CASRFTSGPSYEQYF	TGTGCCAGCAGATTTACTAGCGGTCCCTCCTACGAGCAGTACTTC
TRBD1	-	TRBV4-3	TRBJ2-1	CASSQGDRDNEQFF	TGCGCCAGCAGCCAAGGGGACAGGGACAATGAGCAGTTCTTC
TRBD2	-	TRBV29-1	TRBJ2-3	CSVHIIAGVTQYF	TGCAGCGTTCATATAATAGCGGGCGTTACGCAGTATTTT
TRBD2	few	TRBV29-1	TRBJ2-7	CSVAEGGRDYEQYF	TGCAGCGTTGCGGAGGGCGGGAGGGACTACGAGCAGTACTTC
-	-	TRBV10-3	TRBJ2-3	CAITQGSYALTDTQYF	TGTGCCATCACCCAGGGATCCTACGCCCTCACAGATACGCAGTATTTT
TRBD2	-	TRBV18	TRBJ2-5	CASSPRGGETQYF	TGTGCCAGCTCACCACGGGGAGGGGAGACCCAGTACTTC
-	-	TRBV11-3	TRBJ2-7	CASSLLEQDPYEQYF	TGTGCCAGCAGCTTATTAGAGCAGGATCCCTACGAGCAGTACTTC